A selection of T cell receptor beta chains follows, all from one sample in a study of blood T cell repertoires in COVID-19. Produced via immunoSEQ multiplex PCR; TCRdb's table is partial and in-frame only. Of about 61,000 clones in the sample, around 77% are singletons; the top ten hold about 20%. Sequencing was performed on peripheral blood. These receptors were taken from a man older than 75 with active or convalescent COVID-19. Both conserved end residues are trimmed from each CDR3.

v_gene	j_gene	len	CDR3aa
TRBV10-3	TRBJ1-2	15	AISEPGTGGENYGYT
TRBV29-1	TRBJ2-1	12	SGLTSGSYNEQF
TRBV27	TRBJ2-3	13	ASGRIAGGVDTQY
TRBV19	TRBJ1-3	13	ASRAGPYSGNTIY
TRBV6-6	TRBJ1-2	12	ASRPQRGSYGYT
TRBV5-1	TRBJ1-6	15	ARSLGPGGIANSPLH
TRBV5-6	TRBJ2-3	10	ASSPGEDTQY
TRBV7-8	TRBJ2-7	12	ASSPTSPSYEQY
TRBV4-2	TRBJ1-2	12	ASSQGGYGYGYT
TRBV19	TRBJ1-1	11	ASSIIGGTEAF
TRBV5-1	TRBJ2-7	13	ASTQYAGSALEQY
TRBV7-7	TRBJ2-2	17	ASSLGPGDYRMNTGELF
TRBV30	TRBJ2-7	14	AWSVAASGEPYEQY
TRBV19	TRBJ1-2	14	ASRRGSTQGKDGYT
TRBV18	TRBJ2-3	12	ASSPPGGTDTQY
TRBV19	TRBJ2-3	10	ASTQSTDTQY
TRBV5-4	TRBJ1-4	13	ASSRGQGNNEKLF
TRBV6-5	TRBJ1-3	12	ASSSGAWGNTIY
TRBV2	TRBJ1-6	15	ATKEGVFYVGNSPLH
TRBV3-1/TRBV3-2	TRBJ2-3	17	ASSRTTAGLIPSTDTQY
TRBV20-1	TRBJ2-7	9	SASTYPQQY
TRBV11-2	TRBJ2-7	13	ASRRTGTSGFRRY
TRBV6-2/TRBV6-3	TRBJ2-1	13	ASSYRAGIPHEQF
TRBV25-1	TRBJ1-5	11	ASSERGAQPQH
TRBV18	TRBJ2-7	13	ASSPSVGGWYEQY
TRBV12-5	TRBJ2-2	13	ASSTGTSDGGELF
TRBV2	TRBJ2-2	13	ASSVSPWNTGELF
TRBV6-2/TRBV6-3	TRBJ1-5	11	ASSPRVLEPQH
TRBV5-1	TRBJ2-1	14	ASSDEASGEYNEQF
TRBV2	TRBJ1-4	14	ASSESIGGAGEKLF
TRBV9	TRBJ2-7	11	ASSVSYSDEQY
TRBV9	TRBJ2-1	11	ASSVVEGVEQF
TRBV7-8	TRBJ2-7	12	ASSLALSGTGQY
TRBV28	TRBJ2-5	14	ASRKTGGAAGETQY
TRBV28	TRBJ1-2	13	ASSLDREANYGYT
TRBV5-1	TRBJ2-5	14	ASSLQGAINQETQY
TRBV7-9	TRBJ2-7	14	ASSLAVTGGADEQY
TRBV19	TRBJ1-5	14	ASSNRDRGTQQPQH
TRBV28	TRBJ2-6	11	ASRLGGTNVLT
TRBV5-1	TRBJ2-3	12	ASSLELDTDTQY